The rows below give T cell receptor beta chains drawn from one sample of a study of regulatory T cells in long-lasting Graves disease. Using its own MiXCR run on the multiplex PCR reads, TCRdb lists one record per CDR3 protein. The table lists a few hundred thousand distinct CDR3 sequences, roughly 12% of them singletons. The same sample was also used in a study of T cells in Graves' hyperthyroidism and ophthalmopathy.

The sample in question was peripheral blood mononuclear cells (PBMCs), obtained at new diagnosis, from a patient treated with antithyroid drugs. These receptors were collected from a woman under 30 with Graves disease. The CDR3 runs from the conserved cysteine through the conserved F or W. Fields, in order: J gene, D gene, V gene, clone size, CDR3 DNA, CDR3 protein. A D gene is named only where the DNA matches it firmly. Not all rows give a size; the values are once, few, many and, for expanded clones, a class.

TRBJ1-4,.,TRBV7-9,.,TGTGCCAGCAGCCCTTCGGGAGGGAAATTCTATGAAAAACTGTTTTTT,CASSPSGGKFYEKLFF
TRBJ2-7,.,TRBV7-2,.,TGTGCCAGCGGACGGGGGCTAGCACTCTACGAGCAGTACTTC,CASGRGLALYEQYF
TRBJ2-7,TRBD2,TRBV15,many,TGTGCCACCAGCAGAAGTTATTTCGGAAAGACTAGCGGGAGGAACGAGCAGTACTTC,CATSRSYFGKTSGRNEQYF
TRBJ2-3,.,TRBV12-3/TRBV12-4,many,TGTGCCAGCATGTCCGGGAGAGCGCAGTATTTT,CASMSGRAQYF
TRBJ2-7,.,TRBV2,many,TGTGCCAGCAGTGAAGAGGGCAGGGTTGACGAGCAGTACTTC,CASSEEGRVDEQYF
TRBJ2-7,.,TRBV12-3/TRBV12-4,many,TGTGCCAGCAGTTTCCCCTACTACGAGCAGTACTTC,CASSFPYYEQYF
TRBJ2-3,TRBD2,TRBV20-1,.,TGCAGTGCTAGGGATAGCGGGGGGCCCACAGATACGCAGTATTTT,CSARDSGGPTDTQYF
TRBJ2-3,.,TRBV15,many,TGTGCCACCAGCCATTATGCAGGGGATACGCAGTATTTT,CATSHYAGDTQYF
TRBJ1-5,.,TRBV28,many,TGTGCCAGCAGTTCCGGGGGCCTTAGGCCCCAGCATTTT,CASSSGGLRPQHF
TRBJ2-7,TRBD2,TRBV7-2,.,TGTGCCAGCAGCTCTCTCGACGGGAGGCCCTCCTACGAGCAGTACTTC,CASSSLDGRPSYEQYF
TRBJ2-1,.,TRBV25-1,many,TGTGCCAGCAGTGAATATATCAAAGGCAATGAGCAGTTCTTC,CASSEYIKGNEQFF
TRBJ1-4,TRBD1,TRBV5-4,few,TGTGCCAGCAGCGAACCGGGACAGCTTAATGAAAAACTGTTTTTT,CASSEPGQLNEKLFF
TRBJ1-2,.,TRBV27,many,TGTGCCAGCAGGTTAACGGGCGGGAACTATGGCTACACCTTC,CASRLTGGNYGYTF
TRBJ1-2,.,TRBV30,many,TGTGCCTGGAGGGCCTGGGGTCCTACCTATGGCTACACCTTC,CAWRAWGPTYGYTF
TRBJ1-1,.,TRBV4-3,.,TGCGCCAGCAGCCAAGGCCCGGGTTGGAACACTGAAGCTTTCTTT,CASSQGPGWNTEAFF
TRBJ2-1,.,TRBV6-5,many,TGTGCCAGCAGTTTCGGGGGCGAGCAGTTCTTC,CASSFGGEQFF
TRBJ1-2,.,TRBV28,many,TGTGCCAGCGGAGACCTATACTATGGCTACACCTTC,CASGDLYYGYTF
TRBJ1-2,.,TRBV20-1,many,TGCAGTGCTTCAGGGTATGGCTACACCTTC,CSASGYGYTF
TRBJ2-3,TRBD2,TRBV20-1,.,TGCAGTGCCAGGAGCGGGGGGGTCGGGGATACGCAGTATTTT,CSARSGGVGDTQYF
TRBJ2-5,TRBD1,TRBV9,few,TGTGCCAGCAGCCCATTGGCCAGGGGGCACGAGACCCAGTACTTC,CASSPLARGHETQYF
TRBJ2-1,.,TRBV6-4,.,TGTGCCAGCAGTGACGGAGGTGGATCGTTCTTC,CASSDGGGSFF
TRBJ1-2,TRBD1,TRBV19,.,TGTGCCAGTAACAAGGGGGCTGGTGGCTACACCTTC,CASNKGAGGYTF
TRBJ1-5,.,TRBV27,many,TGTGCCAGCAGCCGTTACACAGGGTTTAGCAATCAGCCCCAGCATTTT,CASSRYTGFSNQPQHF
TRBJ2-1,TRBD2,TRBV5-1,many,TGCGCCAGCAGCCGGGAAAGGCTAGCGGGGGCGGACGGTGAGCAGTTCTTC,CASSRERLAGADGEQFF
TRBJ1-2,TRBD1,TRBV9,few,TGTGCCAGCAGCCCGCGAAGTAGGGACAGGCCTCTGTATGGCTACACCTTC,CASSPRSRDRPLYGYTF
TRBJ1-1,.,TRBV29-1,.,TGCAGCGGCCTTATGAACACTGAAGCTTTCTTT,CSGLMNTEAFF
TRBJ2-3,TRBD2,TRBV28,many,TGTGCCACCTCCTGGCTAGCGGGATCTCGGGGGGCGCAGTATTTT,CATSWLAGSRGAQYF
TRBJ2-7,TRBD2,TRBV2,many,TGTGCTACCAAGGGGATCCCGGGACTAGCGGACTACGAGCAGTACTTC,CATKGIPGLADYEQYF
TRBJ2-3,.,TRBV6-9,few,TGTGCCAGCAGTTCCGAGTGGGTTGCAGATACGCAGTATTTT,CASSSEWVADTQYF
TRBJ1-4,.,TRBV12-3/TRBV12-4,many,TGTGCCAGCAGCCAAAATGAAAAACTGTTTTTT,CASSQNEKLFF
TRBJ2-7,TRBD2,TRBV19,.,TGTGCCAGTAACATGCCGGGACTAGCGGGAGAAAATGAGCAGTACTTC,CASNMPGLAGENEQYF
TRBJ2-5,TRBD2,TRBV2,many,TGTGCCCAACTGGGAGGGGAAGAGACCCAGTACTTC,CAQLGGEETQYF
TRBJ1-1,.,TRBV6-1,many,TGTGCCAGCACCCCAATGGGGGCGAACACTGAAGCTTTCTTT,CASTPMGANTEAFF
TRBJ1-6,TRBD1,TRBV6-5,few,TGTGCCAGCAGTTCCACGGGACAGCCAAATTCACCCCTCCACTTT,CASSSTGQPNSPLHF
TRBJ2-1,.,TRBV4-2,.,TGTGCCAGCAGCCAAGAGGAGTTTAGCTCCTACAATGAGCAGTTCTTC,CASSQEEFSSYNEQFF
TRBJ2-1,TRBD2,TRBV5-4,.,TGTGCCAGCAGCCCAAGTGGGGGGGTCCATTCCTACAATGAGCAGTTCTTC,CASSPSGGVHSYNEQFF
TRBJ2-7,TRBD2,TRBV4-1,many,TGCGCCAGCAGCCAAGACCACCCGCGCAAGCGGGGATACTACGAGCAGTACTTC,CASSQDHPRKRGYYEQYF
TRBJ2-5,.,TRBV3-1,few,TGTGCCAGCAGCCAACTAGACGGGACCCAGTACTTC,CASSQLDGTQYF
TRBJ1-1,.,TRBV4-1,many,TGCGCCAGCAGTCTAGGGGAACTCGCTGAAGCTTTCTTT,CASSLGELAEAFF
TRBJ1-2,TRBD1,TRBV5-5,.,TGTGCCAGCAGCTCAACTCAGGGGGTCAATGGCTACGCCTTC,CASSSTQGVNGYAF
TRBJ1-1,.,TRBV4-2,few,TGTGCCAGCAGCCACGATCGGGGATGGGACACTGAAGCTTTCTTT,CASSHDRGWDTEAFF
TRBJ1-6,.,TRBV6-5,many,TGTGCCAGCAGTTACAGGGGGGGTCTAAATAATTCACCCCTCCACTTT,CASSYRGGLNNSPLHF
TRBJ2-1,TRBD2,TRBV3-1,many,TGTGCCAGCAGCCAAGGGCTTGGCGGGAGCTCCTACAATGAGCAGTTCTTC,CASSQGLGGSSYNEQFF
TRBJ2-7,.,TRBV30,few,TGTGCCTGGAGTGTACGTATGGGACTTCTCCACGAGCAGTACTTC,CAWSVRMGLLHEQYF
TRBJ1-1,.,TRBV2,many,TGTGCCAGCAGTGGGGGAGTGGGGTCGAGTGAGACTGAAGCTTTCTTT,CASSGGVGSSETEAFF
TRBJ1-1,.,TRBV7-2,.,TGTGCCAGCAGCTTATCGTGGACAGTGCCTTCGAACACTGAAGCTTTCTTT,CASSLSWTVPSNTEAFF
TRBJ2-1,.,TRBV7-2,many,TGTGCCAGCAGCTTAGGGGCGGGCCCCTGGGGTGAGCAGTTCTTC,CASSLGAGPWGEQFF
TRBJ1-2,TRBD1,TRBV15,few,TGTGCCACCAGCCTTCGCCAGGGGGCTAACTATGGCTACACCTTC,CATSLRQGANYGYTF
TRBJ1-4,.,TRBV29-1,.,TGCAGCGTTGAAGATCTTAAGGGCCCTCCTAATGAAAAACTGTTTTTT,CSVEDLKGPPNEKLFF
TRBJ2-5,.,TRBV10-3,few,TGTGCCATCAGTGAGACAGGAGCCGACCTCTACTTC,CAISETGADLYF
TRBJ2-2,TRBD2,TRBV20-1,many,TGCAGTGCTAGAAATGCCGGGACTAGCGGGAAAGTTAACACCGGGGAGCTGTTTTTT,CSARNAGTSGKVNTGELFF
TRBJ2-1,.,TRBV20-1,many,TGCAGTGCTAGAGGCGGAGTAGTGGCCGGGAGAGCCCCCAATGAGCAGTTCTTC,CSARGGVVAGRAPNEQFF